The 5 T cell receptor beta chains below all came from one sample that was sequenced in a study of cytomegalovirus exposure and HLA in healthy donors. Use of 60 Vbeta and 13 Jbeta primers characterized the PCR. Method: immunoSEQ multiplex PCR; TCRdb's copy keeps in-frame clones and lacks some. The sample records 150,000 or so clones, approximately 85% being singletons. Sequenced: PBMCs. The receptor set was obtained from a woman younger than 30 in good health and CMV-seronegative.

This chain connects TRBV28 to TRBJ2-7; 9 bases map to TRBD2. V lost 7 bases, J lost 0 bases, and 10 bases stayed unmatched. The germline CDR1 and CDR2 sequences are MDHEN and SYDVKM. CDR3 length: 16 amino acids. CDR3 sequence: CASTASGSGSSYEQYF. Here the CDR3 DNA reads TGTGCCAGCACCGCATCGGGTAGCGGGAGCTCCTACGAGCAGTACTTC.

The chain uses TRBV4-2 and TRBJ2-7, with 8 bases lining up with TRBD2. The CDR3 covers 15 residues. The germline CDR1 and CDR2 sequences are LGHNA and YNFKEQ. J was trimmed by 4 bases and V by 3 bases; bases with no gene match: 8. The CDR3 DNA follows: TGTGCCAGCAGCCACCAGGGGCAGCGGGAGTACGAGCAGTACTTC. Its protein is CASSHQGQREYEQYF.

The rearrangement links TRBV21-1 to TRBJ2-2; TRBD2 is taken as the D call from the table, unchecked against the DNA. TRBV21-1 is flagged as a pseudogene. The length of the CDR3 is 17 residues. DNA for the CDR3: TGTGCCAGCAGCAAAGAAGTAGGTAGCCCGAACACCGGGGAGCTGTTTTTT. Residues: CASSKEVGSPNTGELFF.

The chain is built from TRBV30 and TRBJ1-6, with D maybe TRBD1 (5 bases). V dropped 2 bases and J dropped 8 bases, with 13 bases sitting between them. Germline values: CDR1 GTSNPN, CDR2 SVGIG (reference sequence). The CDR3 is made up of 14 amino acids. The CDR3 is CAWSQGIGDSPLHF. The CDR3 bases are TGTGCCTGGAGTCAGGGAATTGGAGATTCACCCCTCCACTTT.

The rearrangement joins TRBV6-5 to TRBJ2-7; 7 bases are shared with TRBD1. The V gene's germline CDR1 is MNHEY and CDR2 SVGAGI. Unmatched junction bases numbered 8, after V lost 5 bases and J lost 1 base. The CDR3 spans 15 residues. CDR3 nucleotides: TGTGCCAGCAGTCGACAGGGTAGAAGGTCCTACGAGCAGTACTTC. This encodes CASSRQGRRSYEQYF.